Each of the 16 T cell receptor beta chains below was sequenced from the same sample in a study of T-cell reconstitution after alpha-beta-depleted transplantation in children. Preparation of the TCRbeta library was carried out with unique molecular identifiers. Via MiXCR, TCRdb re-called the PCR reads, giving one row per CDR3 protein. The repertoire consists of hundreds of thousands of distinct CDR3 sequences, with 10% to 15% occurring once and the leading ten covering around 2%. The source material was PBMCs, mostly from graft donor cells, sampled 360 days after TCRalphabeta/CD19-depleted stem cell transplant. The receptor source for this set is a male patient between 10 and 17 years old who had a stem cell transplant for acute myeloid leukemia, so the T cells may come from the graft donor.

This clonotype was seen only a few times. The chain is built from TRBV4-3 and TRBJ2-4; tentative D call: TRBD2 (5 bases). V lost 4 bases and J 0 bases, leaving 19 bases between the germline ends. The CDR3 totals 18 residues. Germline lookup yields CDR1 LGHNA and CDR2 YSLEER. CDR3 coding DNA: TGCGCCAGCAGCCCAGCCGGAGGCCTCGGTTTAGCCAAAAACATTCAGTACTTC. This sequence encodes CASSPAGGLGLAKNIQYF.

This clonotype occurred many times. At one end, the junction sequence differs from germline, possibly due to a read error. The V call is TRBV24-1, the J call TRBJ2-1; TRBD2 matches 8 bases. This CDR3 has 15 residues. CDR1 is KGHDR and CDR2 is SFDVKD in the germline V gene. CDR3 sequence reads: CATSGATSVGGEQFF. As DNA, the CDR3 is TGTGCCACAAGTGGGGCGACTAGCGTGGGAGGTGAGCAGTTCTTC.

This clonotype appeared a few times. The chain uses TRBV7-6 and TRBJ2-1; D not certain. This CDR3 has 11 residues. Trimming shortened V by 4 bases and J by 12 bases, and 10 bases separated the two germline ends. CDR1 is SGHVS, CDR2 FNYEAQ, per germline. Here the CDR3 DNA reads TGTGCCAGCAGCTCCGGCATGGGGCAGTTCTTC. This codes for CASSSGMGQFF. Complete variable domain (other parts from reference TRBV7-6 and TRBJ2-1): GAGVSQSPRYKVTKRGQDVALRCDPISGHVSLYWYRQALGQGPEFLTYFNYEAQQDKSGLPNDRFSAERPEGSISTLTIQRTEQRDSAMYRCASSSGMGQFFGPGTRLTVL.

The sample holds a few counts of this clonotype. This chain uses TRBV29-1 with TRBJ1-2; perhaps TRBD1 as D (5 bases). With 3 bases removed from V and 1 base from J, the gap between germline ends came to 12 bases. Germline CDR1 SQVTM, CDR2 ANQGSEA. The CDR3 has 14 amino acids. The CDR3 here is CSVDPQGLNYGYTF. The CDR3 DNA sequence: TGCAGCGTTGATCCCCAGGGCCTTAACTATGGCTACACCTTC.

This clonotype was counted only a few times. J is TRBJ1-1 and V is TRBV15; weak D call: TRBD1 (6 bases). With 2 bases removed from V and 3 bases from J, the gap between germline ends came to 10 bases. This CDR3 is 14 amino acids long. CDR1 LNHNV and CDR2 YYDKDF come from the germline V gene (reference sequence). The CDR3 bases are TGTGCCACCAGCAGACAGGGGCTGGACACTGAAGCTTTCTTT. Translation: CATSRQGLDTEAFF.

The V call is TRBV6-2 or TRBV6-3, the J call TRBJ1-3, with D possibly matching TRBD1 (6 bases). V shed 6 bases and J shed 2 bases, with 11 bases lying between them. CDR1 MNHEY and CDR2 SVGEGT come from the germline V gene. The CDR3 is 14 amino acids. In DNA, the CDR3 is TGTGCCAGCAGCCGCGACAGGACTGGAAACACCATATATTTT. Protein sequence: CASSRDRTGNTIYF.

The chain uses TRBV27 and TRBJ2-1; 10 bases map to TRBD2. The CDR3 spans 16 residues. Germline V gene data show CDR1 as MNHEY and CDR2 as SMNVEV (reference sequence). J lost 7 bases, V lost 8 bases, and 14 bases had no gene match. CDR3 sequence reads: CASHRLLAGVENEQFF. CDR3 in DNA: TGTGCCAGCCACCGGCTCCTAGCGGGAGTGGAGAATGAGCAGTTCTTC.

This rearrangement joins TRBV11-2 to TRBJ2-7; D gene ambiguous. The V gene's germline CDR1 is SGHAT and CDR2 FQNNGV. V was clipped by 5 bases and J by 3 bases, with 14 bases between them. The CDR3 totals 14 residues. The CDR3 region is CASSPLGPVYEQYF. The DNA for the CDR3 is TGTGCCAGCAGCCCATTGGGTCCGGTCTACGAGCAGTACTTC.

Many counts were recorded for this clonotype. CDR3 region: CSVKTLAYEQYF. CDR3 in DNA: TGCAGCGTAAAGACCCTAGCCTACGAGCAGTACTTC. The gene calls are TRBV29-1 and TRBJ2-7, with D unresolved. CDR3 size: 12 residues. Germline V gene sequence: CDR1 SQVTM, CDR2 ANQGSEA. V was pared by 6 bases and J by 2 bases, with 11 bases between.

The sample holds many counts of this clonotype. This chain links TRBV20-1 with TRBJ2-7; D unclear. The length of the CDR3 is 14 residues. Germline V gene data show CDR1 as DFQATT and CDR2 as SNEGSKA (reference sequence). Deletions cut 2 bases from V and 2 bases from J, with 13 bases between. The CDR3 loop is CSARISDPPYEQYF. The CDR3 bases are TGCAGTGCTAGAATTTCGGACCCTCCCTACGAGCAGTACTTC.

This chain connects TRBV6-1 to TRBJ2-3; TRBD2 might be the D (6 bases). V lost 5 bases, J lost 1 base, and 13 bases lay in between. Germline V CDR1 and CDR2: MNHNS, SASEGT. The CDR3 has 15 amino acids. The CDR3 reads CASSPTGEGTDTQYF. The CDR3 bases are TGTGCCAGCAGTCCCACTGGGGAGGGCACAGATACGCAGTATTTT.

The rearrangement joins TRBV6-1 to TRBJ2-3; the match to TRBD2 covers 8 bases. V shed 7 bases and J 5 bases; nucleotides not matched to a gene: 17. CDR3 length: 17 amino acids. Germline CDR1 and CDR2: MNHNS and SASEGT. CDR3 nucleotide sequence: TGTGCCAGCAAAATAGGTCGGATAGCGGGAACGTTAGATACGCAGTATTTT. Protein: CASKIGRIAGTLDTQYF.

This rearrangement joins TRBV30 to TRBJ2-5; tentative D call: TRBD1 (5 bases). Deletions cut 2 bases from V and 5 bases from J, with 12 bases between. The CDR3 runs 13 residues. Germline CDR1 is GTSNPN and CDR2 is SVGIG (reference sequence). This CDR3 is CAWSKGSGETQYF. DNA for the CDR3: TGTGCCTGGAGTAAGGGGTCCGGTGAGACCCAGTACTTC.

This clonotype was picked up a small number of times. The genes are TRBV5-1 and TRBJ2-3; 7 bases fit TRBD2. The V and J ends lost 3 bases and 4 bases, in that order; junction bases with no gene match: 11. The CDR3 is 16 residues long. Germline V CDR1 and CDR2: SGHRS, YFSETQ. CDR3 sequence: CASSSFRGGPADTQYF. The CDR3 nucleotides are TGCGCCAGCAGCTCCTTTAGGGGAGGGCCCGCAGATACGCAGTATTTT.

This clonotype was detected ten times or more. V gene TRBV4-1 combines with J gene TRBJ2-1; no firm D call. Germline values: CDR1 MGHRA, CDR2 YSYEKL. V lost 0 bases and J lost 7, with 13 bases in between. The CDR3 is 15 amino acids. The DNA for the CDR3 is TGCGCCAGCAGCCAAGAACCTAGGAGAAGGAATGAGCAGTTCTTC. It is translated as CASSQEPRRRNEQFF.

The J gene is TRBJ2-1, the V gene TRBV7-6; D is ambiguous. V lost 0 bases, J lost 6 bases, and 6 bases lay in between. Looked up from germline, CDR1 is SGHVS and CDR2 is FNYEAQ. The CDR3 covers 13 residues. The CDR3 is CASSLAVFNEQFF. For the CDR3, the DNA is TGTGCCAGCAGCTTAGCGGTCTTCAATGAGCAGTTCTTC.